A selection of T cell receptor beta chains follows, all from one sample in a study of beta chain features in type 1 diabetes. Sequencing was performed with immunoSEQ multiplex PCR; in TCRdb, only in-frame clones are kept and a portion is missing. This sample has 300,000 to 450,000 clones, with 8% to 10% found just once. Sequenced input: central memory CD4+ T cells from blood. The receptors originated from a man aged 30 to 45 with type 1 diabetes. The CDR3 runs from the conserved cysteine through the conserved F or W. A D gene is named only where the DNA matches it firmly. Clone size is stated in some rows and not others, as once, few, many or a class when expanded.

>TRBV18|TRBJ1-5|few|.
TGTGCCAGCTCACCACGGCGGGATAGCAATCAGCCCCAGCATTTT
CASSPRRDSNQPQHF
>TRBV5-1|TRBJ2-1|few|TRBD2
TGCGCCAGCAGCTTATTACCGGGACTAGGGGACAATGAGCAGTTCTTC
CASSLLPGLGDNEQFF
>TRBV18|TRBJ2-4|few|TRBD1
TGTGCCAGCTCACGAGACAGGGCGGAAAACATTCAGTACTTC
CASSRDRAENIQYF
>TRBV5-4|TRBJ2-5|few|.
TGTGCCAGCAGCACGTGGGCCCGAGAGACCCAGTACTTC
CASSTWARETQYF
>TRBV10-3|TRBJ2-7|few|TRBD1
TGTGCCATCAGTGAGGTGGACAGGGGCTACGAGCAGTACTTC
CAISEVDRGYEQYF
>TRBV5-1|TRBJ2-4|few|TRBD1
TGCGCCAGCGGCAAGACAGGGGCTAAAAACATTCAGTACTTC
CASGKTGAKNIQYF
>TRBV19|TRBJ1-2|few|TRBD1
TGTGCCAGTATCCTCCAGGGGGCCGGCTATGGCTACACCTTC
CASILQGAGYGYTF
>TRBV27|TRBJ2-3|few|TRBD2
TGTGCCAGCGGCCTTGGCGGGAGGTGGATAGATACGCAGTATTTT
CASGLGGRWIDTQYF
>TRBV7-2|TRBJ2-7|many|.
TGTGCCAGCAGCCCTCACTACGAGCAGTACTTC
CASSPHYEQYF
>TRBV6-5|TRBJ2-2|.|TRBD1
TGTGCCGTGAACCGGGACAGTAACACCGGGGAGCTGTTTTTT
CAVNRDSNTGELFF
>TRBV7-3|TRBJ2-5|.|TRBD2
TGTGCCAGCAGCCGAGGCGGGACTAGAAAGCGGGAGACCCAGTACTTC
CASSRGGTRKRETQYF
>TRBV6-6|TRBJ1-5|.|TRBD1
TGTGCCAGCAGTTACCCTGACAGGGGCGATCAGCCCCAGCATTTT
CASSYPDRGDQPQHF
>TRBV6-5|TRBJ2-7|.|.
TGTGCCAGCAGTTCAGCTAACCACAACGAGCAGTACTTC
CASSSANHNEQYF
>TRBV19|TRBJ2-1|many|TRBD1
TGTGCCAGTAGTATGAAAGGGGGCGGATACAATGAGCAGTTCTTC
CASSMKGGGYNEQFF
>TRBV4-3|TRBJ1-2|few|TRBD1
TGCGCCAGCAGCCCCGACAGGGGGTTTTCCTATGGCTACACCTTC
CASSPDRGFSYGYTF
>TRBV7-2|TRBJ2-7|few|TRBD1
TGTGCCAGCAGCTATGGGGACAGGGGGCGGGAGCAGTACTTC
CASSYGDRGREQYF
>TRBV7-3|TRBJ2-7|.|.
TGTGCCAGCAGCCCTGATCCGCCCGGGACACCACCCTACGAGCAGTACTTC
CASSPDPPGTPPYEQYF
>TRBV4-2|TRBJ2-3|few|.
TGTGCCAGCAGTCAAGATCATCAGCGAAGCACAGATACGCAGTATTTT
CASSQDHQRSTDTQYF
>TRBV28|TRBJ2-7|.|.
TGTGCCAGCAGTTTGGGGGGTCAGGGATGGGACGAGCAGTACTTC
CASSLGGQGWDEQYF
>TRBV27|TRBJ2-7|.|.
TGTGCCAGCAGTCCCGCGCGGAGGGAAGGCTTTGTCTACGAGCAGTACTTC
CASSPARREGFVYEQYF
>TRBV6-1|TRBJ1-5|.|TRBD1
TGTGCCAGCAGCCCACAGGGGTCGGAGCCCCAGCATTTT
CASSPQGSEPQHF
>TRBV5-1|TRBJ2-7|few|TRBD2
TGCGCCAGCAGCTTAACTAGCGGGAGGGCCTACGAGCAGTACTTC
CASSLTSGRAYEQYF
>TRBV4-3|TRBJ2-6|.|.
TGCGCCAGCAGCCAAGATGTCCCCGGCCCTGGGGCCAACGTCCTGACTTTC
CASSQDVPGPGANVLTF
>TRBV9|TRBJ2-2|.|TRBD2
TGTGCCAGCAGCGTAGGTAGCGGGGGGGGACGGACCGGGGAGCTGTTTTTT
CASSVGSGGGRTGELFF
>TRBV11-2|TRBJ1-2|.|.
TGTGCCAGCAGCTTAGTAGCCAGCGAGGACTATGGCTACACCTTC
CASSLVASEDYGYTF
>TRBV28|TRBJ2-1|once|TRBD2
TGTGCCAGCAGTTTGGCGGGAGGGGTCAATGAGCAGTTCTTC
CASSLAGGVNEQFF
>TRBV5-6|TRBJ2-7|few|.
TGTGCCAGCAGTCCAAGGGGAGTTGGAAGCTCCTACGAGCAGTACTTC
CASSPRGVGSSYEQYF
>TRBV18|TRBJ2-7|few|.
TGTGCCAGCTCAACTGACATGCAGGGTGAGCAGTACTTC
CASSTDMQGEQYF
>TRBV14|TRBJ2-7|few|TRBD2
TGTGCCAGCAGCCCGCTTCCCCCGGGACTAGCGGGAGGGCCTCGAGGCGAGCAGTACTTC
CASSPLPPGLAGGPRGEQYF
>TRBV18|TRBJ2-2|.|.
TGTGCCAGCTCACCAATATTCTTCAGAGAAGCCGGGGAGCTGTTTTTT
CASSPIFFREAGELFF
>TRBV5-1|TRBJ2-5|few|.
TGCGCCAGCAGCATACGTCCGATGGACCCACAAGAGACCCAGTACTTC
CASSIRPMDPQETQYF
>TRBV28|TRBJ2-3|few|TRBD1
TGTGCCAGCAGTTGGACAGGGGGCTGGGATACGCAGTATTTT
CASSWTGGWDTQYF
>TRBV28|TRBJ2-1|few|.
TGTGCCGGAAGCACCCAGAATAGCGGGCGAGGGGGCAATGAGCAGTTCTTC
CAGSTQNSGRGGNEQFF
>TRBV7-8|TRBJ2-1|few|.
TGTGCCAGCAGCTTAGACGGCTACAATGAGCAGTTCTTC
CASSLDGYNEQFF
>TRBV27|TRBJ1-1|.|.
TGTGCCAGCAGACGGGGGGAAGCTTTCTTT
CASRRGEAFF
>TRBV29-1|TRBJ2-3|.|TRBD2
TGCAGTTTAGCGGGGTACACAGATACGCAGTATTTT
CSLAGYTDTQYF
>TRBV6-5|TRBJ1-4|few|.
TGTGCCAGCAGGTTAGGCTCTGCAACTAATGAAAAACTGTTTTTT
CASRLGSATNEKLFF
>TRBV19|TRBJ2-3|.|TRBD1
TGTGCCAGTAGTAGCCCGAGGGGGCAAACAGATACGCAGTATTTT
CASSSPRGQTDTQYF
>TRBV9|TRBJ2-3|.|.
TGTGCCAGCAGCGGAGCCCACTTAGATACGCAGTATTTT
CASSGAHLDTQYF
>TRBV19|TRBJ1-4|few|.
TGTGCCAGCCGGGGCCGTGGAACTAATGAAAAACTGTTTTTT
CASRGRGTNEKLFF
>TRBV2|TRBJ1-4|few|TRBD1
TGTGCCAGCCAGGGACAGGGGCGGGAAAAACTGTTTTTT
CASQGQGREKLFF
>TRBV10-3|TRBJ1-1|.|TRBD1
TGTGCCAGCAGTCGTCCCGGGACAGGGGTCCAGACTGAAGCTTTCTTT
CASSRPGTGVQTEAFF
>TRBV4-1|TRBJ2-1|few|TRBD2
TGCGCCAGCAGCCAAACTAGCGGGAGCTCCTACAATGAGCAGTTCTTC
CASSQTSGSSYNEQFF
>TRBV28|TRBJ2-7|.|.
TGTGCCAGCAGTTTATCGTGGACATCTCCCTACGAGCAGTACTTC
CASSLSWTSPYEQYF
>TRBV28|TRBJ2-2|.|TRBD2
TGTGCCAGCACAAGCGGGGGCGGATTGAACACCGGGGAGCTGTTTTTT
CASTSGGGLNTGELFF
>TRBV28|TRBJ2-3|few|TRBD2
TGTGCCAGCAGTTCCCTGGGGGAGGGTGAGGATACGCAGTATTTT
CASSSLGEGEDTQYF
>TRBV27|TRBJ2-5|few|TRBD2
TGTGCCAGCAGTTTTGAGACTAGCGGGGAGACCCAGTACTTC
CASSFETSGETQYF
>TRBV5-4|TRBJ2-7|few|TRBD1
TGTGCCAGCAGCTCGGGACAGGGCCAGTACGAGCAGTACTTC
CASSSGQGQYEQYF
>TRBV7-9|TRBJ2-1|.|.
TGCGCCAGCAGCCAAGATCGTGGCGTTGAGCAGTTCTTC
CASSQDRGVEQFF
>TRBV28|TRBJ1-2|few|TRBD1
TGTGCCAGCAGTTCCCTCCCCGGACAGGCTCGAGGGGTTTACGGCTACACCTTC
CASSSLPGQARGVYGYTF
>TRBV18|TRBJ2-7|many|.
TGTGCCAGCTCCGCAAACGGGGGCGTAGAGGAGCAGTACTTC
CASSANGGVEEQYF
>TRBV19|TRBJ1-2|.|.
TGTGCCAGTAGTCCGACGACAGGTGAAACCTATGGCTACACCTTC
CASSPTTGETYGYTF